This section outlines one T cell receptor (beta chain) sequence together with its context. The record originates from a study of radiation and T cells in renal cell carcinoma. This CDR3 is built from 14 residues. The germline V and J ends were trimmed by 2 bases and 4 bases, with 8 bases remaining between them. The V gene's germline CDR1 is SEHNR and CDR2 FQNEAQ (reference sequence). Noted time point: blood 2 weeks post-SBRT. As to treatment: 15 Gy SBRT to primary tumor, nephrectomy 4 weeks later. TCRdb's copy holds only in-frame clones and misses some; the assay was immunoSEQ multiplex PCR. The sample carries 150,000 to 190,000 clones, about 91% recorded once.

Sequencing was performed on blood, taken from a patient whose treatment included radiotherapy and nephrectomy. The sequence was obtained from a woman aged 45-65 years with renal cell carcinoma. This chain links TRBV7-9 with TRBJ1-4, with D unresolved. The CDR3 region is CASSLFEGNEKLFF. CDR3 nucleotide sequence: TGTGCCAGCAGCTTATTTGAGGGTAATGAAAAACTGTTTTTT.